This is a list of T cell receptor beta chains from one sample in a study of blood T cell repertoires in COVID-19. TCRdb's table, derived via immunoSEQ multiplex PCR, lists solely in-frame clones and lacks some. The sample includes around 200,000 clones, 85% to 90% of them seen just once. The sample taken for sequencing was peripheral blood. All receptors derive from a man between 50 and 59 years old with acute or convalescent COVID-19. Both conserved end residues are part of each CDR3. D genes are given only for firm matches. Size is stated for part of the rows, as once, few or many counts, or as a class when the clone is expanded.

abundance	v_gene	d_gene	j_gene	CDR3nt	CDR3aa
.	TRBV10-3	TRBD2	TRBJ2-1	TGTGCCATCAGTGAGCGCGGGAGCCAGATGGTTAATGAGCAGTTCTTC	CAISERGSQMVNEQFF
.	TRBV28	.	TRBJ1-2	TGTGCCAGCAGTTTGGGCGCGTTCAGCTCCTCTAACTATGGCTACACCTTC	CASSLGAFSSSNYGYTF
.	TRBV5-1	TRBD2	TRBJ2-3	TGCGCCAGCAGCTTCGGACTAGTGCCGAGCACAGATACGCAGTATTTT	CASSFGLVPSTDTQYF
.	TRBV5-6	TRBD1	TRBJ2-1	TGTGCCAGCACCCGAGGACAGGGGTTCGATGAGCAGTTCTTC	CASTRGQGFDEQFF
.	TRBV18	TRBD1	TRBJ2-1	TGTGCCAGCTCTTATCAGGGGGCAGAGGATGAGCAGTTCTTC	CASSYQGAEDEQFF
.	TRBV6-5	TRBD1	TRBJ2-7	TGTGCCAGCAGGGATAAGGGCACAGGGGCATACGAGCAGTACTTC	CASRDKGTGAYEQYF
.	TRBV5-4	.	TRBJ2-7	TGTGCCAGCAGCTTGCAGGGAGAGCAGTACTTC	CASSLQGEQYF
.	TRBV7-6	.	TRBJ2-2	TGTGCCAGCAGCCGAGGACACCCGAACACCGGGGAGCTGTTTTTT	CASSRGHPNTGELFF
few	TRBV9	TRBD1	TRBJ2-1	TGTGCCAGCAGCGTCGGAAGGACAGGGTGGAATGAGCAGTTCTTC	CASSVGRTGWNEQFF
once	TRBV7-3	.	TRBJ2-1	TGTGCCAGCAGTTGGACACCGAGCTCCTACAATGAGCAGTTCTTC	CASSWTPSSYNEQFF
few	TRBV7-9	.	TRBJ1-2	TGTGCCAGCAGCTTAAGGGAGATCGATGGCTACACCTTC	CASSLREIDGYTF
.	TRBV7-3	.	TRBJ2-4	TGTGCCAGCAGCTTAGTAGGGGGTTCCAAAAACATTCAGTACTTC	CASSLVGGSKNIQYF
once	TRBV19	.	TRBJ2-1	TGTGCCAGTAGTGGGGGACTTCCCGGCTACAATGAGCAGTTCTTC	CASSGGLPGYNEQFF
once	TRBV30	.	TRBJ1-6	TGTGCCTGGAGTGGACGGGGGAATTCACCCCTCCACTTT	CAWSGRGNSPLHF
.	TRBV9	.	TRBJ1-4	TGTGCCAGCAGCGTAGATGGGGGGTATTTTGAAAAACTGTTTTTT	CASSVDGGYFEKLFF
.	TRBV2	TRBD2	TRBJ2-1	TGTGCCAGCAGTGCGGGACTATATAGTGAGCAGTTCTTC	CASSAGLYSEQFF
.	TRBV28	TRBD2	TRBJ2-2	TGTGCCAGCACGACTAGCGGGAGAGTCGGGGAGCTGTTTTTT	CASTTSGRVGELFF
.	TRBV7-2	TRBD1	TRBJ1-1	TGTGCCAGCAGCGTTTCCAGGGGGACTGAAGCTTTCTTT	CASSVSRGTEAFF
.	TRBV5-8	TRBD1	TRBJ1-1	TGTGCCAGCACCAACCCGGGGACAGGTTGGGGAGCTTTCTTT	CASTNPGTGWGAFF
.	TRBV7-9	TRBD2	TRBJ2-5	TGTGCCAGCAGCCGCGGGGGACTAGCGGAAGAGACCCAGTACTTC	CASSRGGLAEETQYF
.	TRBV9	.	TRBJ1-6	TGTGCCAGCAGCGTAGACCCGGGAGCAACTTCACCCCTCCACTTT	CASSVDPGATSPLHF
many	TRBV19	TRBD2	TRBJ2-2	TGTGCCAGTAGTATGGTGGGGCTAGCGGGAGGTGCCGGGGAGCTGTTTTTT	CASSMVGLAGGAGELFF
.	TRBV28	.	TRBJ2-7	TGTGCCAGCAGTTTACCCCTAACGGACGAGCAGTACTTC	CASSLPLTDEQYF
.	TRBV3-1/TRBV3-2	TRBD1	TRBJ1-4	TGTGCCAGCAGCTTCGGACAGGGACCTAATGAAAAACTGTTTTTT	CASSFGQGPNEKLFF
.	TRBV2	TRBD2	TRBJ2-2	TGTGCCAGCATGGGGGGACTAGTCGCCGGGGAGCTGTTTTTT	CASMGGLVAGELFF
.	TRBV10-3	TRBD1	TRBJ2-5	TGTGCCATCAGTGGACCACGACAGGGGGCTGAGGAGACCCAGTACTTC	CAISGPRQGAEETQYF
.	TRBV30	.	TRBJ2-2	TGTGCCTGGGCCCGGGACTCCCATCCGGGGGAGCTGTTTTTT	CAWARDSHPGELFF
.	TRBV11-3	.	TRBJ2-1	TGTGCCAGCAGCCTCGGCGGCGGCGGCTCCTACAATGAGCAGTTCTTC	CASSLGGGGSYNEQFF
.	TRBV6-5	TRBD1	TRBJ1-2	TGTGCCAGCAGTCCCCGGGACAGGGGGCTTTATGGCTACACCTTC	CASSPRDRGLYGYTF
.	TRBV6-1	.	TRBJ1-1	TGTGCCAGCAGTGAAGGGAGATACACTGAAGCTTTCTTT	CASSEGRYTEAFF
.	TRBV2	TRBD1	TRBJ1-6	TGTGCCAGCAGAAGACAGGGGATTTCACCCCTCCACTTT	CASRRQGISPLHF
.	TRBV4-1	TRBD1	TRBJ2-5	TGCGCCAGCAGCCTACAGGGGGTTCGGGCAGAGACCCAGTACTTC	CASSLQGVRAETQYF
.	TRBV28	TRBD1	TRBJ1-5	TGTGCCAGCAGCCCGGGACAGGGGGTTCAGCCCCAGCATTTT	CASSPGQGVQPQHF
.	TRBV27	TRBD1	TRBJ1-1	TGTGCCAGCAGTCCCAGGGGGCGTACTGAAGCTTTCTTT	CASSPRGRTEAFF
few	TRBV6-5	.	TRBJ2-2	TGTGCCAGCATGAGGGTTGGAGTGAACACCGGGGAGCTGTTTTTT	CASMRVGVNTGELFF
.	TRBV4-1	.	TRBJ2-7	TGCGCCAGCAGCCCCGATCCAGACAGAATCAAATACGAGCAGTACTTC	CASSPDPDRIKYEQYF
.	TRBV11-2	TRBD1	TRBJ1-6	TGTGCCAGCAGCTCCCGACAGGGGAAGAATTCACCCCTCCACTTT	CASSSRQGKNSPLHF
.	TRBV11-3	.	TRBJ2-3	TGTGCCAGCAGCTTTTACCGAGCGGATACGCAGTATTTT	CASSFYRADTQYF
once	TRBV7-9	TRBD1	TRBJ1-1	TGTGCCAGCAGCAAACTCGGACAGGGGATGAACACTGAAGCTTTCTTT	CASSKLGQGMNTEAFF
.	TRBV3-1/TRBV3-2	TRBD2	TRBJ2-3	TGTGCCAGCAGCCAAAGGTTGACTAGCGGGAGCACAGATACGCAGTATTTT	CASSQRLTSGSTDTQYF
once	TRBV28	.	TRBJ1-3	TGTGCCAGCACCCTCTCAGGGGTCTCTGGAAACACCATATATTTT	CASTLSGVSGNTIYF
.	TRBV5-1	TRBD1	TRBJ2-1	TGCGCCAGCAGCTTGGTGGGACAGTCCTACAATGAGCAGTTCTTC	CASSLVGQSYNEQFF
.	TRBV7-8	.	TRBJ1-1	TGTGCCAGCAGCTTAGCAAGTACCCAGCGCACTGAAGCTTTCTTT	CASSLASTQRTEAFF
.	TRBV6-5	.	TRBJ2-5	TGTGCCACTAACAGGGAGGAGACCCAGTACTTC	CATNREETQYF
.	TRBV7-3	.	TRBJ2-1	TGTGCCAGCAGCCCGTCCGCAGGGAATTCCTACAATGAGCAGTTCTTC	CASSPSAGNSYNEQFF
.	TRBV7-9	.	TRBJ2-1	TGTGCCAGCAGCTTAAACTCTCCCTACAATGAGCAGTTCTTC	CASSLNSPYNEQFF
.	TRBV29-1	.	TRBJ1-4	TGCAGCGTTGTGGGGGGTAGGGAAAAACTGTTTTTT	CSVVGGREKLFF
.	TRBV18	TRBD1	TRBJ2-3	TGTGCCAGCTCACCACCCGGGACAGGGGGGACAGATACGCAGTATTTT	CASSPPGTGGTDTQYF
.	TRBV9	.	TRBJ1-1	TGTGCCAGCAGCCTGGGGGGGGACACTGAAGCTTTCTTT	CASSLGGDTEAFF
.	TRBV3-1/TRBV3-2	.	TRBJ1-2	TGTGCCAGCAGCCACCAAGTTGGGGGGTATGGCTACACCTTC	CASSHQVGGYGYTF
once	TRBV5-3	TRBD1	TRBJ1-1	TGTGCCAGAAGCTTGGACGCGGCAGGGGGGAACACTGAAGCTTTCTTT	CARSLDAAGGNTEAFF
.	TRBV7-5	.	TRBJ2-2	TGTGCCAGAAGCTTAGGAGGCAACATCCACACCGGGGAGCTGTTTTTT	CARSLGGNIHTGELFF
few	TRBV28	.	TRBJ1-5	TGTGCCAGCAGTTTTGGAGTCGGCCCTAGCGATCAGCCCCAGCATTTT	CASSFGVGPSDQPQHF